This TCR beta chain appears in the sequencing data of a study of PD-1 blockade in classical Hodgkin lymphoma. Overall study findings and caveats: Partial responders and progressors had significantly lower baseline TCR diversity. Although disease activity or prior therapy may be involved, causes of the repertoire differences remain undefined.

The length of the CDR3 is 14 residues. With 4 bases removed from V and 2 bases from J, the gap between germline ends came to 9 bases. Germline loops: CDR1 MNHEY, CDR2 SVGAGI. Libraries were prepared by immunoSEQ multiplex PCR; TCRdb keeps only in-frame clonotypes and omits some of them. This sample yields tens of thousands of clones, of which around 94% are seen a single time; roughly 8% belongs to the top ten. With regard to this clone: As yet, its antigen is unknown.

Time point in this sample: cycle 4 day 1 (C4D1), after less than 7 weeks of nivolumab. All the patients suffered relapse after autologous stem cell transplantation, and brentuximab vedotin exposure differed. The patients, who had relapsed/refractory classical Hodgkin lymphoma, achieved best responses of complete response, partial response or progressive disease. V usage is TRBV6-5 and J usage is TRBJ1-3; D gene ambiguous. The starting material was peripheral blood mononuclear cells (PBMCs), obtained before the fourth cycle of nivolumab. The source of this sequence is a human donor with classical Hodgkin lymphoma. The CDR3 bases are TGTGCCAGCAGTTCCTACTCTACTGGAAACACCATATATTTT. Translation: CASSSYSTGNTIYF.